This T cell receptor (beta chain) was found in a study of blood T cell repertoires in COVID-19. Whole-study context: T cells, B-cell-depleted T cells, or PBMCs supplied cDNA or gDNA.

Authors' analysis steps: Amplification from reference gene primers served as the basis for estimated nucleated cell counts. This table comes from immunoSEQ multiplex PCR, and its TCRdb copy is limited to in-frame clones, with some not included. The V and J calls and clone size are taken from that table; D and trimming were inferred from the DNA. This sample yields approximately 150,000 clones, of which approximately 80% are seen a single time; less than 2.5% belongs to the top ten. The V end lost 4 bases, the J end lost 0 bases, and 10 bases lay between the germline ends. The CDR3 consists of 14 residues. Germline CDR1 is SGHRS and CDR2 is YFSETQ.

The specimen sequenced was peripheral blood. The rearrangement links TRBV5-1 to TRBJ1-1, with D possibly matching TRBD1 (6 bases). This clonotype was obtained from a woman in her sixties or seventies with acute or convalescent COVID-19. CDR3 protein: CASSVTGLNTEAFF. The CDR3, as DNA: TGCGCCAGCAGCGTGACAGGTTTGAACACTGAAGCTTTCTTT.